One and the same sample provided the 4 T cell receptor beta chains below, sequenced in a study of blood T cell repertoires in COVID-19. Only in-frame clones appear in the TCRdb table, and some are missing; sequencing was by immunoSEQ multiplex PCR. Of 100,000 to 110,000 clones listed, about 77% are singletons. Sequencing input: peripheral blood. The receptor source for this set is a woman in her 70s with acute or convalescent COVID-19.

The V call is TRBV7-9, the J call TRBJ2-5; possible D gene TRBD2, 7 bases. Germline CDR1 and CDR2: SEHNR and FQNEAQ (reference sequence). This CDR3 has 16 amino acids. The V end was cut by 1 base, the J end by 7 bases, with 19 bases between. CDR3 in DNA: TGTGCCAGCAGCTTAGGAGGGGGGGGCCCCTCCGGGACCCAGTACTTC. This codes for CASSLGGGGPSGTQYF.

This chain uses TRBV18 with TRBJ2-5, with a tentative D call TRBD1 (6 bases). The V end was cut by 4 bases, the J end by 2 bases, with 17 bases between. CDR3 length: 16 residues. The germline V gene has CDR1 KGHSH and CDR2 LQKENI. The CDR3 coding sequence is TGTGCCAGCTCACTATGGCCGGACAGCATGCAAGAGACCCAGTACTTC. The encoded protein is CASSLWPDSMQETQYF.

The chain links TRBV3-1 (or the pseudogene TRBV3-2) to TRBJ2-5; possibly TRBD2 for D (5 bases). This CDR3 contains 15 residues. Germline V gene lookup returns CDR1 LGHDT and CDR2 YNNKEL (reference sequence). V was cut by 2 bases and J by 0 bases, with 10 bases left in between. This chain's CDR3 is CASSQSSGYQETQYF. DNA for the CDR3: TGTGCCAGCAGCCAATCAAGCGGTTACCAAGAGACCCAGTACTTC.

The gene calls are TRBV4-1 and TRBJ2-7, with a weak D call TRBD1 (5 bases). Germline values: CDR1 MGHRA, CDR2 YSYEKL. Trimming stripped 0 bases from V and 6 bases from J, with 15 bases between. The CDR3 totals 15 residues. The CDR3 DNA is TGCGCCAGCAGCCAAGAAATAGGGGCAGGGCCCGAGCAGTACTTC. Translated: CASSQEIGAGPEQYF.